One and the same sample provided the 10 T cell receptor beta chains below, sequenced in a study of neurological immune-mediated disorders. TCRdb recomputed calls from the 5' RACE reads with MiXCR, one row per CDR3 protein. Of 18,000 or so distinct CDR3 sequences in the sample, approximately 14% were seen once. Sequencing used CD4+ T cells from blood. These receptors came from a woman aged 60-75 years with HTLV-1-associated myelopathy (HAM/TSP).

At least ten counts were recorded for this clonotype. The CDR3 DNA reads TGTGCCAGCAGTTTAAACTCTGCCGGGACCCAGTACTTC. The encoded protein is CASSLNSAGTQYF. This sequence joins TRBV12-3 or TRBV12-4 and TRBJ2-5; D is uncertain. CDR3 length: 13 residues. V lost 2 bases, J lost 7 bases, and 11 bases lay in between.

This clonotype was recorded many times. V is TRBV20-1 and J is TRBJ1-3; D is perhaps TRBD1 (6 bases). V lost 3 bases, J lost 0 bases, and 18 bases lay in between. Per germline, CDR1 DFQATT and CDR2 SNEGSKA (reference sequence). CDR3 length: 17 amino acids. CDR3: CSARGLQGLSSGNTIYF. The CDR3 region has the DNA TGCAGTGCTAGGGGATTACAGGGCCTAAGCTCTGGAAACACCATATATTTT.

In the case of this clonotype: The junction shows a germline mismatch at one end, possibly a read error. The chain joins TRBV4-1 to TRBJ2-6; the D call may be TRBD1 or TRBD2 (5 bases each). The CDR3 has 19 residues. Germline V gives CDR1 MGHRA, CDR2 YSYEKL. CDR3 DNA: TGCGCCAGTAGCCAAGAGGGGCATGGGGGATCGAGTGGGGCCAACGTCCTGACTTTC. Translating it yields CASSQEGHGGSSGANVLTF.

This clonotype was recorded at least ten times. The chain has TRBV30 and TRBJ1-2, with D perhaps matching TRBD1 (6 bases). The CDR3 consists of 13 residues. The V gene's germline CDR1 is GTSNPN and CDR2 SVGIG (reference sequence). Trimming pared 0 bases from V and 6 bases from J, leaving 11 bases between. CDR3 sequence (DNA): TGTGCCTGGAGTGTAAGGGGGGCCGATGGCTACACCTTC. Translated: CAWSVRGADGYTF.

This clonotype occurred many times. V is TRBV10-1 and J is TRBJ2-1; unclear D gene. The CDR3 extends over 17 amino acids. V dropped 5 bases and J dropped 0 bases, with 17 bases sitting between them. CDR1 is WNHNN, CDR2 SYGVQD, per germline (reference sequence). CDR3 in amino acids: CASSFPIDLLSYNEQFF. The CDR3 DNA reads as TGCGCCAGCAGTTTTCCCATCGACCTACTCTCCTACAATGAGCAGTTCTTC.

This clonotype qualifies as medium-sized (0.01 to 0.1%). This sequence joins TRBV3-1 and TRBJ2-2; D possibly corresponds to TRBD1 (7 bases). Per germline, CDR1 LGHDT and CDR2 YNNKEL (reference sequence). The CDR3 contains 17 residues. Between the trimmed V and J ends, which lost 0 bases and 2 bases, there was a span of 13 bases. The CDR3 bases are TGTGCCAGCAGCCAAGAAAGGAGGGGGCGAAACACCGGGGAGCTGTTTTTT. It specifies CASSQERRGRNTGELFF. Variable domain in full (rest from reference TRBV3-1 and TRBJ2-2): DTAVSQTPKYLVTQMGNDKSIKCEQNLGHDTMYWYKQDSKKFLKIMFSYNNKELIINETVPNRFSPKSPDKAHLNLHINSLELGDSAVYFCASSQERRGRNTGELFFGEGSRLTVL.

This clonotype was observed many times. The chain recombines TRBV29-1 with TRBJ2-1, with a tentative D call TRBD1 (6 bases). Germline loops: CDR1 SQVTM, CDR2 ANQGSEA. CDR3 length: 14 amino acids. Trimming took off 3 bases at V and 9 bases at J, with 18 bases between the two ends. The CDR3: CSVDPRQAVGEQFF. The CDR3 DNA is TGCAGCGTTGACCCCCGACAGGCCGTGGGTGAGCAGTTCTTC.

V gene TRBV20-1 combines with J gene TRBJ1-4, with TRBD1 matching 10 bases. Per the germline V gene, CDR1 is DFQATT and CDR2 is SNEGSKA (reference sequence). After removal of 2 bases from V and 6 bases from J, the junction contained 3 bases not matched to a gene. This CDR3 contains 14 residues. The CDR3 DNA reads TGCAGTGCTAGATCGGGGACAGGGGATGAAAAACTGTTTTTT. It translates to CSARSGTGDEKLFF.

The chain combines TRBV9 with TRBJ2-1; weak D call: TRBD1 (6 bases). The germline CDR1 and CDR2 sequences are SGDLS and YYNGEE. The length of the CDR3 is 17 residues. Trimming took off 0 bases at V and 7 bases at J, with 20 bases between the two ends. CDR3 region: CASSVADHRVAENEQFF. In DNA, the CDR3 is TGTGCCAGCAGCGTAGCAGACCACAGGGTCGCTGAGAATGAGCAGTTCTTC.

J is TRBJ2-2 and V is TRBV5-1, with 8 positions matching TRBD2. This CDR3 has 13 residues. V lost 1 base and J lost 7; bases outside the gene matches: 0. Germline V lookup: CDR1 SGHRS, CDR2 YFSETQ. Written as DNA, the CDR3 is TGCGCCAGCAGCTTGAGCGGGGGCGGGGAGCTGTTTTTT. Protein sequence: CASSLSGGGELFF.